This record concerns one TCR beta chain sequence. This specimen belongs to a study of blood T cell repertoires in COVID-19. The wider study: The United States, Italy and Spain provided the acute and convalescent COVID-19 samples. PBMCs, B-cell-depleted T cells, or T cells provided the cDNA or gDNA that made up the material.

Looked up from germline, CDR1 is MGHRA and CDR2 is YSYEKL. V trimming: 2 bases; J trimming: 7 bases; junction bases outside the gene matches: 11. The CDR3 spans 16 residues. Authors' methods: Researchers report that nucleated cell counts were estimated from reference gene primer amplification. Clones were sequenced by immunoSEQ multiplex PCR, and TCRdb holds only the in-frame ones, with some missing. Clonal size and the V and J genes are those of that table, whereas D and trimming came from the DNA. The data contain fewer than 250,000 clones, around 92% of them singletons. The chain combines TRBV4-1 with TRBJ2-3; 8 bases fit TRBD1. The TCR comes from a man aged 30-40 years with acute or convalescent COVID-19. The sequencing input was peripheral blood. CDR3 sequence reads: CASSQNLQGGPYTQYF. The CDR3 DNA follows: TGCGCCAGCAGCCAAAACTTACAGGGGGGTCCTTATACGCAGTATTTT.